This entry features one T cell receptor beta chain sequence. The antigen is undetermined. This sample was included in a study of T cell repertoires in cytomegalovirus infection. Study details: Alongside well-studied HLA-B-restricted CMV epitopes, recently identified HLA-C-restricted CMV epitopes were also used. CMV infection plus the matching HLA type was flagged by public TCR beta signatures. Notes on the study in general: The ex vivo response was dominated by HLA-C-restricted CMV-specific TCR beta clonotypes.

MiXCR, applied by TCRdb to the reads, yields one record per CDR3 protein. Among some 940,000 distinct CDR3 sequences listed, 31% were seen once. CDR3 length: 13 amino acids. Looked up from germline, CDR1 is SGHAT and CDR2 is FQDESV (reference sequence). The germline V and J ends were trimmed by 3 bases and 0 bases, with 6 bases remaining between them. The clonotype originates from a human donor in good health (CMV status not recorded). Some clones in this sample may be carry-over from other donors' samples. This chain uses TRBV11-1 with TRBJ2-7; no clear D gene. The sample in question was cultured CD8+ T cells from PBMCs, obtained from culture after CMV antigen stimulation. CDR3 protein: CASSLTPSYEQYV. CDR3 coding DNA: TGTGCCAGCAGCTTGACTCCCTCCTACGAGCAGTACGTC.